This T cell receptor (beta chain) was sequenced during a study of blood T cell repertoires in COVID-19. Trimming cost V 1 base and J 3 bases, with 13 bases left between them. The germline CDR1 and CDR2 sequences are SGHTA and FQGNSA. The CDR3 extends over 15 amino acids. Here immunoSEQ multiplex PCR was the method, and the copy in TCRdb shows in-frame clones only, minus some. The sample carries around 300,000 clones, roughly 89% recorded once. Sequencing used peripheral blood. The chain recombines TRBV7-2 with TRBJ2-7; D is uncertain. The receptor was isolated from a middle-aged woman who had recovered from COVID-19. CDR3 coding DNA: TGTGCCAGCAGCTTAGTTGGCCAGTCGAACTACGAGCAGTACTTC. It yields the protein CASSLVGQSNYEQYF.